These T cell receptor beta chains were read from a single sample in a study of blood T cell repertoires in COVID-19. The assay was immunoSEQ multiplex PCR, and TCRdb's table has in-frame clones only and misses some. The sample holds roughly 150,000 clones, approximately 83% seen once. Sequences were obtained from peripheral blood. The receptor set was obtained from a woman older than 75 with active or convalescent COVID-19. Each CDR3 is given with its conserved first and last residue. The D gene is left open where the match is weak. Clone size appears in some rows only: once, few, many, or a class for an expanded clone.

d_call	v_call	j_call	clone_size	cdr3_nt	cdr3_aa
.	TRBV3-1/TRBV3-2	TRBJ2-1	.	TGTGCCAGCACCTTACTAGGAAATGAGCAGTTCTTC	CASTLLGNEQFF
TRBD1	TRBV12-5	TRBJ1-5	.	TGTGCTAGTGGTCCGGAATCGGGACAGGTCGCCAATCAGCCCCAGCATTTT	CASGPESGQVANQPQHF
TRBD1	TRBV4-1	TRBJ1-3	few	TGCGCCAGCAGCCAGGGGACAGGGGGCGGTGGAAACACCATATATTTT	CASSQGTGGGGNTIYF
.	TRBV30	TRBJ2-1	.	TGTGCCTGGAGTAATCAGGTCGGCAATGAGCAGTTCTTC	CAWSNQVGNEQFF
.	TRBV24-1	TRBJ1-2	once	TGTGCCCCCCGTACGCGGGAAAGCTACACCTTC	CAPRTRESYTF
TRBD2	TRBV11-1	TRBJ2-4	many	TGTGCCAGCAAGGCGGGGGGCCCCCTTCAGTACTTC	CASKAGGPLQYF
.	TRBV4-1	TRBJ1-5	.	TGCGCCAGCAGCCAAGAATCGGGGGGGGTCAGACATAGCAATCAGCCCCAGCATTTT	CASSQESGGVRHSNQPQHF
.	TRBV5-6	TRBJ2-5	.	TGTGCCAGCAGATTGGACCCACTAAGGGAGACCCAGTACTTC	CASRLDPLRETQYF
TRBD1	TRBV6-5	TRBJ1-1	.	TGTGCCAGCAGTTACCGCGGACAGGTACACACTGAAGCTTTCTTT	CASSYRGQVHTEAFF
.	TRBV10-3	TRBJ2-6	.	TGTGCCATCAGTGAATGGCAGGGGAGCTCTGGGGCCAACGTCCTGACTTTC	CAISEWQGSSGANVLTF
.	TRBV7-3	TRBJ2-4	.	TGTGCCAGCAGCTCCGGACTCATGGACATTCAGTACTTC	CASSSGLMDIQYF
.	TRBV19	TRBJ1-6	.	TGTGCCAGTAAAGAGGTTTCTAATTCACCCCTCCACTTT	CASKEVSNSPLHF
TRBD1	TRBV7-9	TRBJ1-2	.	TGTGCCAGCAGCGGGGATACAGGGGGCGCGAGGTACACCTTC	CASSGDTGGARYTF
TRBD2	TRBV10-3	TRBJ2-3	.	TGTGCCATCAGTGAGTCGGTTGCGGGGGTCACAGATACGCAGTATTTT	CAISESVAGVTDTQYF
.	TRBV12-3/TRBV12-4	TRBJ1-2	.	TGTGCCACCAAAGGTCGGGTATGGAATGGCTACACCTTC	CATKGRVWNGYTF
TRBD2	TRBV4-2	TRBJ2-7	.	TGTGCCAGCAGCCAAGATACCCCGCTTTCGGGACTAGGGGGACGGGGGCAGTACTTC	CASSQDTPLSGLGGRGQYF
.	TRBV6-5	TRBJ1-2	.	TGTGCCAGCAGTTACACGGGAAAGGGATATGGCTACACCTTC	CASSYTGKGYGYTF
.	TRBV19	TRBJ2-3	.	TGTGCCAGTAGTCCTCAGATCACAGATACGCAGTATTTT	CASSPQITDTQYF
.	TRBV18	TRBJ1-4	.	TGTGCCAGCTCACCATCGCAGGGATCAAATGAAAAACTGTTTTTT	CASSPSQGSNEKLFF
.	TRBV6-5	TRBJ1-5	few	TGTGCCAGCAGTTACTCGAGGCAGCCCCAGCATTTT	CASSYSRQPQHF
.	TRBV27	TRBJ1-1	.	TGTGCCAGCAGTTTCGGTTTAGAAGCTTTCTTT	CASSFGLEAFF